These 19 T cell receptor beta chains came from one sample sequenced in a study of lymphopenia after photon versus proton radiotherapy. The assay was immunoSEQ multiplex PCR, and TCRdb's table has in-frame clones only and misses some. The table includes 15,000 to 20,000 clones, under 95% detected once. The sample in question was peripheral blood, obtained from a patient treated with photon-based radiotherapy. All receptors come from a middle-aged woman with cholangiocarcinoma.

The genes are TRBV14 and TRBJ1-2, with 10 nucleotides matching TRBD1. CDR1 is SGHDN, CDR2 FVKESK, per germline. This CDR3 region has 16 residues. Unmatched junction bases numbered 8, after V lost 3 bases and J lost 4 bases. The CDR3 sequence: CASSHAGTGVGYGYTF. In DNA, the CDR3 is TGTGCCAGCAGCCATGCCGGGACAGGGGTTGGCTATGGCTACACCTTC. The whole variable domain, filled in from reference TRBV14 and TRBJ1-2, reads EAGVTQFPSHSVIEKGQTVTLRCDPISGHDNLYWYRRVMGKEIKFLLHFVKESKQDESGMPNNRFLAERTGGTYSTLKVQPAELEDSGVYFCASSHAGTGVGYGYTFGSGTRLTVV.

The chain couples TRBV15 to TRBJ2-1, with 8 bases lining up with TRBD2. The CDR3 is 16 amino acids. The germline CDR1 and CDR2 sequences are LNHNV and YYDKDF (reference sequence). After removal of 3 bases from V and 6 bases from J, the junction contained 10 bases not matched to a gene. The chain's CDR3 is CATSRPGGTGSNEQFF. DNA of the CDR3: TGTGCCACCAGCAGGCCGGGGGGGACTGGGAGCAATGAGCAGTTCTTC.

The rearrangement uses TRBV9 and TRBJ2-1; 8 bases map to TRBD2. There are 15 residues in the CDR3. The V and J ends lost 4 bases and 8 bases, in that order; junction bases with no gene match: 11. CDR1 SGDLS and CDR2 YYNGEE come from the germline V gene. CDR3 residues: CASSPVGTRGDEQFF. In nucleotides, the CDR3 is TGTGCCAGCAGCCCCGTGGGGACTAGGGGCGATGAGCAGTTCTTC.

This sequence joins TRBV18 and TRBJ2-7; D may be TRBD1 or TRBD2 (5 bases each). The CDR3 is 17 residues long. The V end was cut by 2 bases, the J end by 2 bases, with 19 bases between. The germline V gene has CDR1 KGHSH and CDR2 LQKENI. The CDR3 sequence is CASSPKGPGSAAYEQYF. For the CDR3, the DNA is TGTGCCAGCTCACCAAAAGGGCCAGGGAGTGCAGCCTACGAGCAGTACTTC.

The V call is TRBV9, the J call TRBJ1-2, with TRBD1 identical over 8 bases. This CDR3 spans 14 amino acids. Germline V gene lookup returns CDR1 SGDLS and CDR2 YYNGEE. Trimming took 6 bases from V and 3 from J; bases not matched to a gene: 7. The CDR3 region has the DNA TGTGCCAGCACCCTACAGGGGGATTACTATGGCTACACCTTC. Amino acid sequence: CASTLQGDYYGYTF.

This clone turned up a few times. CDR3 sequence: CAWTDGMGNSPLHF. The CDR3 region has the DNA TGTGCCTGGACGGACGGGATGGGGAATTCACCCCTCCACTTT. The chain combines TRBV30 with TRBJ1-6; D is unclear. Germline-derived CDR1 and CDR2 are GTSNPN and SVGIG (reference sequence). The CDR3 runs to 14 residues. The V end lost 4 bases, the J end lost 7 bases, and 14 bases lay between the germline ends.

The chain employs TRBV6-5 and TRBJ2-7; 8 bases map to TRBD2. Germline V gives CDR1 MNHEY, CDR2 SVGAGI. Losses at the gene ends were 4 bases for V and 3 bases for J; bases not matched to a gene: 5. The CDR3 runs to 14 residues. CDR3 sequence: CASSSGGNDYEQYF. DNA of the CDR3: TGTGCCAGCAGTTCGGGGGGGAATGACTACGAGCAGTACTTC.

The genes are TRBV11-2 and TRBJ2-5, with TRBD1 matching 8 bases. The CDR3 runs 15 residues. V was pared by 5 bases and J by 3 bases, with 8 bases of the junction left unmatched. CDR1 and CDR2 from the germline V gene are SGHAT and FQNNGV. The chain's CDR3 is CASSQGTGRKETQYF. CDR3 coding DNA: TGTGCCAGCAGCCAGGGGACAGGACGAAAAGAGACCCAGTACTTC.

The chain couples TRBV2 to TRBJ1-1; possibly TRBD1 for D (5 bases). Per the germline V gene, CDR1 is SNHLY and CDR2 is FYNNEI. The CDR3 totals 14 residues. V was clipped by 6 bases and J by 0 bases, with 11 bases between them. CDR3 residues: CASRLDSMNTEAFF. CDR3 nucleotide sequence: TGTGCCAGCAGGCTAGACAGCATGAACACTGAAGCTTTCTTT.

The genes are TRBV28 and TRBJ2-2; TRBD2 agrees at 8 bases. The CDR3 loop spans 16 amino acids. Germline V gene lookup returns CDR1 MDHEN and CDR2 SYDVKM. Trimming at V came to 6 bases and at J to 6 bases, leaving 12 bases not matched to a gene. DNA for the CDR3: TGTGCCAGCAGACCAAAAACGACTAGCGTCGCCGGGGAGCTGTTTTTT. The encoded protein is CASRPKTTSVAGELFF.

CDR3 in amino acids: CNPLSGGAGTDTQYF. The CDR3 nucleotides are TGCAACCCTCTTAGCGGGGGGGCAGGAACAGATACGCAGTATTTT. The gene calls are TRBV29-1 and TRBJ2-3, with TRBD2 matching over 11 bases. The CDR3 runs to 15 residues. Germline CDR1 SQVTM, CDR2 ANQGSEA.

The J gene is TRBJ2-5, the V gene TRBV18; no clear D gene. The CDR3 is 15 amino acids. Germline V gives CDR1 KGHSH, CDR2 LQKENI. Trimming left V 1 base short and J 4 bases short, with 13 bases between. CDR3 DNA: TGTGCCAGCTCACCACTTAACCGTCCGCGAGAGACCCAGTACTTC. Amino acid sequence: CASSPLNRPRETQYF.

The rearrangement uses TRBV6-1 and TRBJ1-1; 7 nucleotides agree with TRBD1. There are 12 residues in the CDR3. V trimming: 9 bases; J trimming: 5 bases; junction bases outside the gene matches: 6. Germline CDR1 is MNHNS and CDR2 is SASEGT. The CDR3 coding sequence is TGTGCCAGTAACAGGGGAAGGACTGAAGCTTTCTTT. This gives the protein CASNRGRTEAFF.

The chain joins TRBV15 to TRBJ2-3; maybe TRBD2 (5 bases). The CDR3 has 16 residues. V lost 5 bases to trimming and J lost 6 bases, with 21 bases between them. From germline, CDR1 is LNHNV and CDR2 YYDKDF (reference sequence). DNA of the CDR3: TGTGCCACCAGCCCCCTCCCGGGGTCACGTACCGATACGCAGTATTTT. Translated, it gives CATSPLPGSRTDTQYF.

This clone ranks as large (0.1 to 1%). Here the CDR3 DNA reads TGTGCCAGCAGTTTGGGGTCGACCGGTTCACCCCTCCACTTT. It codes for CASSLGSTGSPLHF. The rearrangement links TRBV28 to TRBJ1-6, with D unclear. Germline V lookup: CDR1 MDHEN, CDR2 SYDVKM. The CDR3 is made up of 14 amino acids. Trimming removed 3 bases from V and 9 bases from J, with 12 bases in between.

The chain employs TRBV6-5 and TRBJ2-7, with 9 nucleotides matching TRBD2. V was clipped by 4 bases and J by 5 bases; unmatched bases: 3. Germline CDR1 and CDR2: MNHEY and SVGAGI. This CDR3 has 13 amino acids. CDR3: CASSWRGRDEQYF. The DNA for the CDR3 is TGTGCCAGCAGTTGGCGCGGGAGGGACGAGCAGTACTTC.

This chain connects TRBV28 to TRBJ1-2, with D possibly matching TRBD1 (5 bases). The CDR3 extends over 15 amino acids. Trimming left V 5 bases short and J 1 base short, with 14 bases between. Germline assignment: CDR1 MDHEN and CDR2 SYDVKM. CDR3 residues: CASSPPGTFNYGYTF. The CDR3, as DNA: TGTGCCAGCAGTCCCCCGGGGACCTTTAACTATGGCTACACCTTC.

The chain recombines TRBV6-5 with TRBJ2-7; unclear D gene. V was shortened by 7 bases and J by 0 bases, with 13 bases between the two germline ends. The CDR3 contains 14 residues. CDR1 is MNHEY, CDR2 SVGAGI, per germline. CDR3: CASTLSISSYEQYF. CDR3 coding DNA: TGTGCCAGCACCCTGAGTATTAGCTCCTACGAGCAGTACTTC.

This rearrangement joins TRBV2 to TRBJ2-7; D possibly uses TRBD1 or TRBD2 (6 bases each). The V end was cut by 6 bases, the J end by 0 bases, with 21 bases between. Germline V gives CDR1 SNHLY, CDR2 FYNNEI. The CDR3 totals 17 residues. CDR3 sequence reads: CASSSGGRQPNSYEQYF. CDR3 nucleotide sequence: TGTGCCAGCAGCAGTGGGGGGCGGCAACCCAACTCCTACGAGCAGTACTTC.